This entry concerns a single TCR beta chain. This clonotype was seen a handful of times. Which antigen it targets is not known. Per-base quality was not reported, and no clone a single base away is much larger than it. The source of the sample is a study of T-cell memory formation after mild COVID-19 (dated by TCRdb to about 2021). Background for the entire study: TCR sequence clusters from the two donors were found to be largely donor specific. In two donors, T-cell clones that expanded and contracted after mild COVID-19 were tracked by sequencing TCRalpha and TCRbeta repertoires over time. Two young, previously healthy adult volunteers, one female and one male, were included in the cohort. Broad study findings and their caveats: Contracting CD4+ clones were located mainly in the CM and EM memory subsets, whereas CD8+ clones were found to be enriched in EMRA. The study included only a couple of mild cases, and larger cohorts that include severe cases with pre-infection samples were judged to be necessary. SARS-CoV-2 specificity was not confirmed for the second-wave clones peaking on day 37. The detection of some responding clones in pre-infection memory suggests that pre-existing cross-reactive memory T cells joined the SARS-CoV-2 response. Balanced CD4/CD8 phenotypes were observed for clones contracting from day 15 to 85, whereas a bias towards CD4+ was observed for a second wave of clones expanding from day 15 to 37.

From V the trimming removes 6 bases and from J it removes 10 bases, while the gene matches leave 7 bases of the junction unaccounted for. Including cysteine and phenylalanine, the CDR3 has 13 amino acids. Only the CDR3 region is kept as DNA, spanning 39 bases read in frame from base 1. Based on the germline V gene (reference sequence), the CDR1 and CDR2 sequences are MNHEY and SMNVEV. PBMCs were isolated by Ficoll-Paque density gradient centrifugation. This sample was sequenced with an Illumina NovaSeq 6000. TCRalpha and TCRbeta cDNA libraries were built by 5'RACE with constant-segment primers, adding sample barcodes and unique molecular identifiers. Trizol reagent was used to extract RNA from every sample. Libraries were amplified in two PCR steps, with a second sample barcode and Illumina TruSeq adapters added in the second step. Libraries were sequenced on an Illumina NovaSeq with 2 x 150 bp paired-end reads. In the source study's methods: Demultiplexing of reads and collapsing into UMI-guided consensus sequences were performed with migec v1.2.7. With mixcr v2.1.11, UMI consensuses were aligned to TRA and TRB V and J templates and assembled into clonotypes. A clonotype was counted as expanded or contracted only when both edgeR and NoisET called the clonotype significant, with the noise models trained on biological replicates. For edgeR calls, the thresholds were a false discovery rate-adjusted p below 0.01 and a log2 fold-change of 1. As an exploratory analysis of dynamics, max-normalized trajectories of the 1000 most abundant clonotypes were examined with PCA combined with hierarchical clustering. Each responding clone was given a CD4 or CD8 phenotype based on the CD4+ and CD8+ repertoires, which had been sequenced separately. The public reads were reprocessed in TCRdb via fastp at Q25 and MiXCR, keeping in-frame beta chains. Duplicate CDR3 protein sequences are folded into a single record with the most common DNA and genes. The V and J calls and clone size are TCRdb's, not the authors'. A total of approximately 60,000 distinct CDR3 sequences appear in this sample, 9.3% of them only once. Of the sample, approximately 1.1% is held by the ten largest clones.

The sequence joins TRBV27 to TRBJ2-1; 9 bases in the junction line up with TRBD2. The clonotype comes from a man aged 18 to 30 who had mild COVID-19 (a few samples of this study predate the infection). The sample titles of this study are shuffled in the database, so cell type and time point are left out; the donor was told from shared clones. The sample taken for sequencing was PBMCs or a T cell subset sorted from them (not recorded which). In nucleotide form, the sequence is TGTGCCAGCAGCCACGGGACTAGCAACGAGCAGTTCTTC. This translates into CASSHGTSNEQFF.